The source of this T cell receptor (beta chain) is a study of T cell responses to AZD1222 COVID-19 vaccine (dated by TCRdb to the early 2020s). At the level of the whole study: TCR sequencing covered some 240 trial participants: 200 to 220 given two doses of AZD1222 and approximately 26 given two doses of MenACWY control vaccine. Trial participants were enrolled by age into 18-55, 56-69 and 70-plus year subgroups, with roughly 160, 29 and 62 TCR-sequenced participants respectively.

The time point label, read with the paper, signifies: about 28 days (+/-7) after the second vaccine dose. AZD1222 recipients whose second dose came at about 4 weeks and those whose second dose came at about 12 weeks were combined into one group, since spike-specific TCR depth and breadth did not differ between the two schedules. Samples from vaccinated people were obtained from the UK trials COV001 and COV002, which included a single-blind randomized controlled phase 2/3 trial of AZD1222 (ChAdOx1 nCoV-19) in healthy adults. Trial participant PBMC samples were collected at day 0 and day 28 after the second dose for TCRbeta chain sequencing. Results the study describes overall, beyond this receptor: Spike-specific TCR breadth and depth rose significantly after two AZD1222 doses compared with day 0 and with MenACWY recipients. Because no day 14 peak-response samples were available, the repertoires could be characterized only after the peak T cell response. Epitopes outside the regions mutated in the B.1.351 and B.1.1.7 variants were reportedly recognized by nearly half of the unique spike-specific TCRs. The 56-69-year group was small, and its depth increase did not reach significance, likely because of low power. Conclusions about previously exposed vaccinees are limited because only 6 or 7 AZD1222 recipients were SARS-CoV-2 seropositive at baseline. The vaccine-associated CD4 TCRs covered the entire spike protein, and the dominant responses fell in regions 160-218 and 743-854. Participants were mostly white British, with more females than males. The authors suggested clonal diversity may have been underestimated.

The CDR3 regions of human TCRbeta chains were analyzed by immunosequencing. From the authors' description of their analysis: Repertoire TCRs were checked for matches against a reference library of SARS-CoV-2-specific TCRs that had been generated using the MIRA antigen-specificity platform. Breadth was defined as the fraction of unique TCRs that were SARS-CoV-2-associated. Depth was defined as the fraction of total T cells that were SARS-CoV-2-associated. Using the MIRA data, each spike-specific TCR was assigned both to the spike region to which the TCR was reactive and to a CD4 or CD8 class. Log10-transformed breadth and depth values were compared by one-way ANOVA with Sidak's multiple comparisons tests. Held by TCRdb, this immuneACCESS table contains in-frame sequences only and omits some clones. Under half of the omission traces to an unresolved V gene where checked; the cause of the rest is unknown. That table supplies the V and J calls and clone size; D and trimming were determined from the DNA. The sample records 150,000 to 200,000 clones, about 88% of which are singletons. Roughly 25% of the sample is held by the ten biggest clonotypes.

Concerning this clone itself: It has no known antigen specificity. No qualities accompany the bases; no much larger clone lies one base away.

For CDR1 and CDR2, the germline V gene (reference sequence) lists SGHKS and YYEKEE. A distance of 10 bases separates the germline ends of V and J, which lose 4 bases and 6 bases respectively. There are 13 amino acids in the CDR3, from cysteine to phenylalanine inclusive. CDR3 DNA only is kept here, 39 bases in frame from base 1. This receptor chain uses TRBV5-5 and TRBJ1-4; a confident D gene designation cannot be given. This specimen was peripheral blood, taken 28 days after the second AZD1222 dose. This receptor was identified in an adult who received the AZD1222 COVID-19 vaccine. The CDR3 region reads CASSGGSDEKLFF. The DNA sequence is given as TGTGCCAGCAGCGGCGGGTCGGATGAAAAACTGTTTTTT.